This entry features one T cell receptor (beta chain) sequence. The clone's antigen remains unknown. No much larger clonotype is one base removed from it; base qualities were not supplied. After less than 13 days of culture, CD4+ T cells were isolated with the EasySep CD4+ T cell isolation kit. Participants received two doses of either the BNT162b2 or the mRNA-1273 mRNA SARS-CoV-2 vaccine. The absence of prior SARS-CoV-2 infection in healthy vaccine recipients was confirmed by negative nucleocapsid antibodies before and after vaccination. Half of the culture medium was replaced with fresh IL-2-containing medium on days 3 and 7. Unless noted otherwise, every peptide stimulation condition was cultured in triplicate wells. PBMC were separated from whole blood using Ficoll-Paque Plus gradient centrifugation and were then either cryopreserved at -140C or used fresh. Genomic DNA was extracted from cultured CD4+ T cells with the QIAamp micro DNA kit.

These data belong to a study of vaccination effects on CD4 cells after COVID-19 (dated 2022 in TCRdb). About the study as a whole: The ViraFEST assay stimulated PBMC with viral peptide pools and then used TCR sequencing to identify antigen-specific CD4+ T cell clonotypes by expansion. Post-vaccine samples across the study were collected a median of 72 days after the second dose, with a range of 14 to 241. Over 1.5 million PBMC per well were cultured with approximately 10 ug/ml peptides in IMDM containing about 5% human AB serum, about 10 IU/ml IL-2 and gentamicin. SARS-CoV-2 spike-specific CD4+ TCR repertoires from before and after mRNA vaccination were compared in COVID-19 convalescent patients and in infection-naive vaccine recipients. A total of 9 to 11 COVID-19 convalescent patients and a handful of SARS-CoV-2-naive healthy vaccine recipients were included in the full study. Cultures from other donors in the study were sequenced using the Oncomine TCR Beta short-read assay on an Illumina iSeq 100.

Points the paper makes about the study in general: Only a small number of convalescent patients were included, and no early post-infection timepoints were available, which limited the study. In healthy vaccine recipients, vaccine-induced clones were almost all SARS-CoV-2 mono-reactive, with only 1 of 255 cross-reactive with common cold coronaviruses. Both infection-induced and vaccine-induced clones contracted markedly at late post-vaccination timepoints, which is consistent with waning T cell responses.

The CDR3 has 17 amino acids, counting the end cysteine and phenylalanine. Only CDR3 DNA remains: 51 bases, in frame from the first base. As encoded in the germline V gene, CDR1 is MGHDK while CDR2 is SYGVNS. At the junction V is shortened by 0 bases and J by 5 bases; bases outside the gene matches: 9. The library was generated by the immunoSEQ multiplex PCR assay. DNA from the cultured and isolated CD4+ T cells underwent TCR beta CDR3 sequencing. On the study's bioinformatics: Non-productive TCR sequences were discarded, and reads were trimmed to the CDR3 region, with only CDR3s of 7 or more amino acids retained. Antigen-specific clonotypes were identified with the MANAFEST web app by comparing expansion in peptide wells against reference cultures. Positive clones required FDR<0.05 expansion versus reference and all other wells, odds ratio above 5, and frequency above 0.1% in two replicate wells. A clonotype was called cross-reactive if it was significantly expanded both in SARS-CoV-2 spike wells and in at least one common cold coronavirus spike condition. CDR3 similarity was assessed by Levenshtein distance with the stringdist R package, and unrooted trees were built with ape in R 3.6.1. In TCRdb, the immuneACCESS table is reduced to in-frame sequences with V and J assigned. These tables do not hold every clone; where another copy was compared, an unresolved V gene accounts for under half, and the others remain unexplained. The V and J calls and clone size are taken from that table; D and trimming were inferred from the DNA. The sample records about 66,000 clones, over 70% of which are singletons. The ten largest clones take up about 2.2% of the sample.

The receptor's source is a human donor who received a COVID-19 vaccine. The sample consisted of CD4+ T cells from PBMCs cultured without peptide, taken after COVID-19 vaccination. Recombination joined TRBV25-1 with TRBJ2-5; a stretch of 10 junction bases matches TRBD2. In nucleotides, the sequence is TGTGCCAGCAGTGAATATGGGAGCGGGGGGGCTTGGGAGACCCAGTACTTC. Its product reads: CASSEYGSGGAWETQYF.